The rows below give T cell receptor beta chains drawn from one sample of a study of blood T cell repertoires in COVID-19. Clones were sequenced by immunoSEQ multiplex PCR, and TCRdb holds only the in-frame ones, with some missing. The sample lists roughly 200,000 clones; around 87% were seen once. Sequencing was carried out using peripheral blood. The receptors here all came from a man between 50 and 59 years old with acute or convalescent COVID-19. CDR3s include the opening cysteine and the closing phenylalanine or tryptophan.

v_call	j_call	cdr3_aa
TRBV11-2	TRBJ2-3	CASSTSSGGALGDTQYF
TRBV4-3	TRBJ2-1	CASSPERHSYNEQFF
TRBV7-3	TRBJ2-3	CASSFGETDTQYF
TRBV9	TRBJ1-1	CASSVGRGTEAFF
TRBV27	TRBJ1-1	CASGGQKNTEAFF
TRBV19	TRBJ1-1	CASSPRQGWNTEAFF
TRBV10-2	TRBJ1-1	CASIGTGNTEAFF
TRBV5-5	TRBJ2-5	CASSLGLAGGPLETQYF
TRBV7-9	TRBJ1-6	CASSQTGAVNSPLHF
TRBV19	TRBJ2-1	CASSRGGRVNEQFF
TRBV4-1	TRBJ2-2	CASSQGPQGYTGELFF
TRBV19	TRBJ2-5	CASSIVRGSGGEETQYF
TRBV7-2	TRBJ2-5	CASSATDYFGTQYF
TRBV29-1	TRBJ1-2	CSVEVQNYGYTF
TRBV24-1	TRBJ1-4	CATSDPTGDEKLFF
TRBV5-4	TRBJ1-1	CASSSTGRGMNTEAFF
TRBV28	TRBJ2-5	CASSTGSGQGMTRETQYF
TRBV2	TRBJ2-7	CASSVETGSEQYF
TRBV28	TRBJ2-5	CASSKGAEVHQYF
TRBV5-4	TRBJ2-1	CASSLVGQGSNEQFF